The T cell receptor beta chain under discussion was sequenced for a study of T cell responses to AZD1222 COVID-19 vaccine. Study-wide findings and caveats: Recipients of AZD1222 seropositive at baseline numbered only five or six.

Some clones are missing from TCRdb's copy, which holds only in-frame ones; the method was immunoSEQ multiplex PCR. The sample includes roughly 100,000 clones, 90% of them seen just once. Germline assignment: CDR1 SGHTA and CDR2 FQGTGA. V was pared by 5 bases and J by 7 bases, with 11 bases between. There are 12 residues in the CDR3. To note about this clone: Its antigen remains unknown.

The V gene is TRBV7-3, the J gene TRBJ2-5, with D unresolved. The sequenced sample was peripheral blood, obtained on day 0 of AZD1222 vaccination. The TCR was taken from an adult in good health. DNA for the CDR3: TGTGCCAGCAGCGACGGCAGAGGGACCCAGTACTTC. Translation: CASSDGRGTQYF.